This T cell receptor (beta chain) was observed in a study of beta chain features in type 1 diabetes. Purity exceeded 95% in all sorted populations. The study reverse transcribed the entire isolated RNA, so it sequenced expressed TCRB transcripts. Sequencing used immunoSEQ multiplex PCR; TCRdb keeps in-frame clones, though not all of them. In the table there are 120,000 to 150,000 clones, 10% of which are singletons. Germline CDR1 and CDR2: SGDLS and YYNGEE. The V segment lost 3 bases and the J segment 5 bases; nucleotides outside the gene matches: 6. The CDR3 is made up of 15 amino acids. To note about this clone: No antigen is known for it.

Findings and caveats of the study: Patients showed naive, central memory and Treg TCRB repertoires that appeared more similar than those of healthy donors.

The sequencing input was naive CD4+ T cells from blood. The receptor's source is a man aged 18 to 30 in good health. The J gene is TRBJ2-3, the V gene TRBV9; 10 positions agree with TRBD2. CDR3 region: CASSAAGGLGDTQYF. The CDR3 region has the DNA TGTGCCAGCAGCGCAGCGGGGGGGCTGGGAGATACGCAGTATTTT.